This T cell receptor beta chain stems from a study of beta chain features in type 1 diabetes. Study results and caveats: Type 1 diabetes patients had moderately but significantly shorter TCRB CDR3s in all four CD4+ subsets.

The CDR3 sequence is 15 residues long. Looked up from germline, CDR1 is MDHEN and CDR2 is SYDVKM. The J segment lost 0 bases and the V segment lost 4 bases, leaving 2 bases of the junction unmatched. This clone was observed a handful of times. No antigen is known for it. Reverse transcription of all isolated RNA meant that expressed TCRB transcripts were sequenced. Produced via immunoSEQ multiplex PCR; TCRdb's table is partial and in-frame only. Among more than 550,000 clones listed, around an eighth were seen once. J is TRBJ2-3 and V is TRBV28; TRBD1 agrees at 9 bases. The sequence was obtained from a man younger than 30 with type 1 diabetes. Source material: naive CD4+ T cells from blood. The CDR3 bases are TGTGCCAGCAGTTCGGGACAGGGAAGCACAGATACGCAGTATTTT. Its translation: CASSSGQGSTDTQYF.